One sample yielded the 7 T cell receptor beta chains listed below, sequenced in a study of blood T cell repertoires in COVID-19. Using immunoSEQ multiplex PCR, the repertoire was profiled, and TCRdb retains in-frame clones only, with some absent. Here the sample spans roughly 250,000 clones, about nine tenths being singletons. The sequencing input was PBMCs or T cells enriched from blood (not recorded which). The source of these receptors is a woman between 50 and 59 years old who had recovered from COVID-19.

The CDR3 bases are TGTGCCAGCAGTGATCAGGGGCTAGCGGGAGGCGAGCAGTACTTC. Translation gives CASSDQGLAGGEQYF. The chain couples TRBV2 to TRBJ2-7; 11 nucleotides agree with TRBD2. This CDR3 has 15 amino acids. The V segment lost 3 bases and the J segment 6 bases; nucleotides outside the gene matches: 7. Germline values: CDR1 SNHLY, CDR2 FYNNEI.

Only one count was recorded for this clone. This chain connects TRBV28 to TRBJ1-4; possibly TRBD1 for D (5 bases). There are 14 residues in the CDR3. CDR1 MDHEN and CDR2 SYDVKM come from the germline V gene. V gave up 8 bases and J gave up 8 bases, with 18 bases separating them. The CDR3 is CASLTQGRGEKLFF. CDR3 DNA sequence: TGTGCCAGCCTAACTCAGGGCCGAGGAGAAAAACTGTTTTTT.

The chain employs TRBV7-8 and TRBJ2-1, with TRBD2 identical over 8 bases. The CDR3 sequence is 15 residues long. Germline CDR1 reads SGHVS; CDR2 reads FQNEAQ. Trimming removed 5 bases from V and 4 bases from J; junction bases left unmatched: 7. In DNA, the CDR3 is TGTGCCAGCAGCCTTAGCGGGACTTCATACAATGAGCAGTTCTTC. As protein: CASSLSGTSYNEQFF.

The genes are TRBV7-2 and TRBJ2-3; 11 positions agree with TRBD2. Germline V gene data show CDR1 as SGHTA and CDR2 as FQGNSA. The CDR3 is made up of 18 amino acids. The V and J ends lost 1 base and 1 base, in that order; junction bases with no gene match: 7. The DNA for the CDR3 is TGTGCCAGCAGCTTAGAGGCTAGCGGGAGGATTGGCACAGATACGCAGTATTTT. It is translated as CASSLEASGRIGTDTQYF. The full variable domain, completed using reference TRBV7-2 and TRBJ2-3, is GAGVSQSPSNKVTEKGKDVELRCDPISGHTALYWYRQSLGQGLEFLIYFQGNSAPDKSGLPSDRFSAERTGGSVSTLTIQRTQQEDSAVYLCASSLEASGRIGTDTQYFGPGTRLTVL.

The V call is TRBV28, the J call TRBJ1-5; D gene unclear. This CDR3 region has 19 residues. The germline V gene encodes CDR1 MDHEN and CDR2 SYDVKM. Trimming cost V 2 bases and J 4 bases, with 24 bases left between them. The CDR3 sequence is CASSLLLPGLSGYNQPQHF. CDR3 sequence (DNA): TGTGCCAGCAGTTTACTTCTCCCTGGACTTTCTGGCTATAATCAGCCCCAGCATTTT.

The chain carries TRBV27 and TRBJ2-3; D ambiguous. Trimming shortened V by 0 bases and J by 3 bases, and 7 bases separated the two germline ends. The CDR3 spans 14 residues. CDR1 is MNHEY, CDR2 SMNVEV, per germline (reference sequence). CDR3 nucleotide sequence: TGTGCCAGCAGTTTATCGGTAGTGACAGATACGCAGTATTTT. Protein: CASSLSVVTDTQYF.

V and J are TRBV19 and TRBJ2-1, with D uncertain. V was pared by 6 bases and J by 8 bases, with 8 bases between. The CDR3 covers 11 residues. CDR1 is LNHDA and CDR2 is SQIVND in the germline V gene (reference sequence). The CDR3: CASRNNYEQFF. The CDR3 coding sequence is TGTGCCAGTAGGAATAACTATGAGCAGTTCTTC.